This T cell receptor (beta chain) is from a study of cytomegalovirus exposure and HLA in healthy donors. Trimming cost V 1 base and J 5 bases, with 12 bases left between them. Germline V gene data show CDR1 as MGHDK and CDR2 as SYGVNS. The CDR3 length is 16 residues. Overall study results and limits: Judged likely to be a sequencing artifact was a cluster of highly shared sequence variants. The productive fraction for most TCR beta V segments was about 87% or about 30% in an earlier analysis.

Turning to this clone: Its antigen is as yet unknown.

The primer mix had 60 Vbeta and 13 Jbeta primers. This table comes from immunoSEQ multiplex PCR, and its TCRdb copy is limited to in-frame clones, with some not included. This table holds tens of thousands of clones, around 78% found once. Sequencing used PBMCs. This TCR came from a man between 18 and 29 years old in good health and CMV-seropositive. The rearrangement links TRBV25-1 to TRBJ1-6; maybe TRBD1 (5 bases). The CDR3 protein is CASSESAGRNNSPLHF. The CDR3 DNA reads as TGTGCCAGCAGTGAATCTGCGGGACGGAATAATTCACCCCTCCACTTT.